The T cell receptor beta chain described here comes from a study of T cell responses to AZD1222 COVID-19 vaccine. Germline values: CDR1 MNHEY, CDR2 SVGEGT. This CDR3 spans 14 amino acids. V was trimmed by 6 bases and J by 2 bases, leaving 12 bases between them. The table came from immunoSEQ multiplex PCR; TCRdb's copy has only in-frame clones and leaves some out. The sample yields about 100,000 clones, over 75% seen once. V is TRBV6-2 or TRBV6-3 and J is TRBJ2-3; D unresolved. The input for sequencing was peripheral blood, taken 28 days after the second AZD1222 dose. The TCR was taken from an adult who received the AZD1222 COVID-19 vaccine. DNA for the CDR3: TGTGCCAGCAGCAACGACATAACCACAGATACGCAGTATTTT. This gives the protein CASSNDITTDTQYF.